Shown below are 16 T cell receptor beta chains from a single sample sequenced in a study of response to subunit inactivated influenza vaccine. Each CDR3 protein is one row after TCRdb ran MiXCR on the RT-PCR reads. The sample carries around 710,000 distinct CDR3 sequences, approximately 15% recorded once. Sequencing used PBMCs from blood, obtained around two weeks before vaccination. The receptors shown here come from a man aged 50 to 60 who received an inactivated influenza vaccine.

This clonotype came up a few times. The chain is built from TRBV15 and TRBJ1-1; 7 positions agree with TRBD1. The V segment lost 5 bases and the J segment 9 bases; nucleotides outside the gene matches: 6. Germline CDR1 is LNHNV and CDR2 is YYDKDF (reference sequence). CDR3 size: 12 residues. CDR3 bases: TGTGCCACCAGCCAGGGGGGACAGCAAGCTTTCTTT. It is translated as CATSQGGQQAFF.

This clonotype was observed a few times. The chain is built from TRBV6-2 or TRBV6-3 and TRBJ1-1, with a weak D call TRBD1 (5 bases). V lost 6 bases and J lost 10, with 15 bases in between. CDR3 size: 12 residues. Looked up from germline, CDR1 is MNHEY and CDR2 is SVGEGT. CDR3 bases: TGTGCCAGCAGGACCGTTGGGGCGGGAGCTTTCTTT. Protein sequence: CASRTVGAGAFF.

V usage is TRBV5-1 and J usage is TRBJ1-6; D is ambiguous. The CDR3 runs to 15 residues. V shed 0 bases and J shed 10 bases, with 14 bases lying between them. Germline lookup yields CDR1 SGHRS and CDR2 YFSETQ. CDR3 bases: TGCGCCAGCAGCTTGGAGACCGGGCCGACATCACCCCTCCACTTT. This encodes CASSLETGPTSPLHF.

This clonotype showed up just a few times. The chain is built from TRBV4-3 and TRBJ1-1, with D unclear. Germline V gives CDR1 LGHNA, CDR2 YSLEER. CDR3 length: 14 residues. The V gene lost 4 bases and the J gene lost 1 base, with 10 bases spanning the gap. The CDR3 sequence is CASSPRLKNTEAFF. CDR3 nucleotides: TGCGCCAGCAGCCCCCGTCTTAAGAACACTGAAGCTTTCTTT.

This clonotype has only a few counts. The chain joins TRBV12-3 or TRBV12-4 to TRBJ1-5, with TRBD1 matching over 12 bases. The CDR3 has 14 amino acids. V shed 6 bases and J 5 bases; nucleotides not matched to a gene: 2. CDR3 amino acids: CASRGTGGYQPQHF. CDR3 nucleotides: TGTGCCAGCAGAGGGACAGGGGGCTATCAGCCCCAGCATTTT.

This clonotype has just a few counts. This chain uses TRBV6-1 with TRBJ1-3; TRBD1 is a possible D gene (5 bases). Per the germline V gene, CDR1 is MNHNS and CDR2 is SASEGT. CDR3 size: 14 residues. Trimming pared 7 bases from V and 4 bases from J, leaving 14 bases between. For the CDR3, the DNA is TGTGCCAGCAAAGAGTCCTGGGGCGGAAACACCATATATTTT. Translating gives CASKESWGGNTIYF.

The chain recombines TRBV28 with TRBJ2-7, with TRBD1 matching 8 bases. This CDR3 region has 15 residues. Losses at the gene ends were 1 base for V and 7 bases for J; bases not matched to a gene: 9. From germline, CDR1 is MDHEN and CDR2 SYDVKM. For the CDR3, the DNA is TGTGCCAGCAGTTTATCCGGGACAGGTCCTCGGGAGCAGTACTTC. Its translation is CASSLSGTGPREQYF.

This clonotype was seen only once. The CDR3 nucleotides read TGTGCCAGCAGTGATGAAAGCTTCGGGGGCTCCTACGAGCAGTACTTC. Protein: CASSDESFGGSYEQYF. The chain employs TRBV2 and TRBJ2-7, with D possibly matching TRBD2 (6 bases). Germline CDR1 reads SNHLY; CDR2 reads FYNNEI. V lost 3 bases, J lost 0 bases, and 15 bases lay in between. This CDR3 is built from 16 residues.

The chain employs TRBV12-3 or TRBV12-4 and TRBJ2-7; D unclear. Trimming removed 5 bases from V and 0 bases from J, with 14 bases in between. The CDR3 is 15 residues long. CDR3 amino acids: CASSNTAGFSYEQYF. Written as DNA, the CDR3 is TGTGCCAGCAGTAACACTGCCGGGTTCTCCTACGAGCAGTACTTC.

This clonotype appeared many times. The rearrangement uses TRBV4-2 and TRBJ1-1; TRBD1 agrees at 9 bases. Germline V gives CDR1 LGHNA, CDR2 YNFKEQ. The CDR3 covers 19 residues. V lost 1 base and J lost 6; bases outside the gene matches: 18. The CDR3 DNA is TGTGCCAGCAGCCAAGGTTCGAGTCTTCTGAGGGACAGGGCCGCTGAAGCTTTCTTT. It codes for CASSQGSSLLRDRAAEAFF.

The chain uses TRBV20-1 and TRBJ2-7, with D possibly matching TRBD2 (5 bases). V was shortened by 5 bases and J by 5 bases, with 16 bases between the two germline ends. The CDR3 totals 13 residues. Germline CDR1 reads DFQATT; CDR2 reads SNEGSKA (reference sequence). CDR3 DNA sequence: TGCAGTGCTGGCGGGCTAGTGATCAACGAGCAGTACTTC. This encodes CSAGGLVINEQYF.

The V call is TRBV7-8, the J call TRBJ2-7; D may be TRBD1 or TRBD2 (5 bases each). The CDR3 spans 14 residues. Trimming took 3 bases from V and 2 from J, leaving 11 bases between them. Germline assignment: CDR1 SGHVS and CDR2 FQNEAQ. The DNA of the CDR3 is TGTGCCAGCAGCTTGGGACGGATAGCCTACGAGCAGTACTTC. This codes for CASSLGRIAYEQYF.

This clonotype was recorded at least ten times. This sequence joins TRBV5-1 and TRBJ2-4; maybe TRBD2 (6 bases). The CDR3 covers 14 residues. Between the trimmed V and J ends, which lost 3 bases and 8 bases, there was a span of 15 bases. CDR1 is SGHRS, CDR2 YFSETQ, per germline. CDR3 coding DNA: TGCGCCAGCAGCTCGAGGGACTTAGTAGACATTCAGTACTTC. This sequence encodes CASSSRDLVDIQYF.

This rearrangement joins TRBV6-1 to TRBJ2-4; D not resolved. Trimming removed 7 bases from V and 0 bases from J, with 13 bases in between. There are 15 residues in the CDR3. From germline, CDR1 is MNHNS and CDR2 SASEGT. The CDR3 bases are TGTGCCAGCACCGTCGGGTTCTTAGCCAAAAACATTCAGTACTTC. Its protein is CASTVGFLAKNIQYF.

This chain uses TRBV30 with TRBJ1-1; D is undetermined. The V end was cut by 3 bases, the J end by 6 bases, with 17 bases between. Germline V lookup: CDR1 GTSNPN, CDR2 SVGIG (reference sequence). The CDR3 has 14 amino acids. CDR3 nucleotides: TGTGCCTGGAGCTCTGTGGGCTCATGGGCTGAAGCTTTCTTT. Translating it yields CAWSSVGSWAEAFF.

This clonotype was counted a few times. The rearrangement uses TRBV5-6 and TRBJ2-2, with 7 bases identical to TRBD1. With V trimmed by 4 bases and J by 3 bases, 12 bases remained unmatched. This CDR3 spans 17 amino acids. CDR1 and CDR2 (germline): SGHDT, YYEEEE. The CDR3: CASSPSARDSYTGELFF. In DNA form, the CDR3 reads TGTGCCAGCAGCCCGTCGGCACGGGACAGCTACACCGGGGAGCTGTTTTTT.